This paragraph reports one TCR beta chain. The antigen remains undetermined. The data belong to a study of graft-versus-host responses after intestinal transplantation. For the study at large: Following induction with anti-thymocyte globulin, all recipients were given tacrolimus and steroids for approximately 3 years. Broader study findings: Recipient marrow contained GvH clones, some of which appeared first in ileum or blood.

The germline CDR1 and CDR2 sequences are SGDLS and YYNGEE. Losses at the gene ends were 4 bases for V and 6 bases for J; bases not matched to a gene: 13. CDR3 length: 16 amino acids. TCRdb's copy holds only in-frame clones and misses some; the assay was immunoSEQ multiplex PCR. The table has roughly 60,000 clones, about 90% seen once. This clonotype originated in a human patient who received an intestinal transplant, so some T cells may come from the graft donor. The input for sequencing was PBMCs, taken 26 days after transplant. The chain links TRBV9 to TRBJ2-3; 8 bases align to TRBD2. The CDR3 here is CASSLRTRGTRDTQYF. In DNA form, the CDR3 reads TGTGCCAGCAGCCTCAGGACTAGAGGGACTAGGGATACGCAGTATTTT.